The present entry profiles one T cell receptor beta chain with its context. The antigen remains unidentified. Produced via immunoSEQ multiplex PCR; TCRdb's table is partial and in-frame only. The table has 65,000 to 85,000 clones, around 87% seen once; the top ten hold about 8%. CDR1 is MNHEY and CDR2 is SVGAGI in the germline V gene. V lost 5 bases and J lost 9; bases outside the gene matches: 9. The length of the CDR3 is 13 residues. This entry is derived from a study of graft-versus-host responses after intestinal transplantation. This TCR derives from a human donor who was the organ donor for an intestinal transplant. J is TRBJ2-7 and V is TRBV6-5; TRBD2 aligns across 8 bases. Specimen: unstimulated CD8+ T cells sorted from spleen or lymph node cells, collected before transplant. The chain's CDR3 is CASSEAGVSGQYF. Written as DNA, the CDR3 is TGTGCCAGCAGTGAAGCGGGGGTTTCGGGGCAGTACTTC.